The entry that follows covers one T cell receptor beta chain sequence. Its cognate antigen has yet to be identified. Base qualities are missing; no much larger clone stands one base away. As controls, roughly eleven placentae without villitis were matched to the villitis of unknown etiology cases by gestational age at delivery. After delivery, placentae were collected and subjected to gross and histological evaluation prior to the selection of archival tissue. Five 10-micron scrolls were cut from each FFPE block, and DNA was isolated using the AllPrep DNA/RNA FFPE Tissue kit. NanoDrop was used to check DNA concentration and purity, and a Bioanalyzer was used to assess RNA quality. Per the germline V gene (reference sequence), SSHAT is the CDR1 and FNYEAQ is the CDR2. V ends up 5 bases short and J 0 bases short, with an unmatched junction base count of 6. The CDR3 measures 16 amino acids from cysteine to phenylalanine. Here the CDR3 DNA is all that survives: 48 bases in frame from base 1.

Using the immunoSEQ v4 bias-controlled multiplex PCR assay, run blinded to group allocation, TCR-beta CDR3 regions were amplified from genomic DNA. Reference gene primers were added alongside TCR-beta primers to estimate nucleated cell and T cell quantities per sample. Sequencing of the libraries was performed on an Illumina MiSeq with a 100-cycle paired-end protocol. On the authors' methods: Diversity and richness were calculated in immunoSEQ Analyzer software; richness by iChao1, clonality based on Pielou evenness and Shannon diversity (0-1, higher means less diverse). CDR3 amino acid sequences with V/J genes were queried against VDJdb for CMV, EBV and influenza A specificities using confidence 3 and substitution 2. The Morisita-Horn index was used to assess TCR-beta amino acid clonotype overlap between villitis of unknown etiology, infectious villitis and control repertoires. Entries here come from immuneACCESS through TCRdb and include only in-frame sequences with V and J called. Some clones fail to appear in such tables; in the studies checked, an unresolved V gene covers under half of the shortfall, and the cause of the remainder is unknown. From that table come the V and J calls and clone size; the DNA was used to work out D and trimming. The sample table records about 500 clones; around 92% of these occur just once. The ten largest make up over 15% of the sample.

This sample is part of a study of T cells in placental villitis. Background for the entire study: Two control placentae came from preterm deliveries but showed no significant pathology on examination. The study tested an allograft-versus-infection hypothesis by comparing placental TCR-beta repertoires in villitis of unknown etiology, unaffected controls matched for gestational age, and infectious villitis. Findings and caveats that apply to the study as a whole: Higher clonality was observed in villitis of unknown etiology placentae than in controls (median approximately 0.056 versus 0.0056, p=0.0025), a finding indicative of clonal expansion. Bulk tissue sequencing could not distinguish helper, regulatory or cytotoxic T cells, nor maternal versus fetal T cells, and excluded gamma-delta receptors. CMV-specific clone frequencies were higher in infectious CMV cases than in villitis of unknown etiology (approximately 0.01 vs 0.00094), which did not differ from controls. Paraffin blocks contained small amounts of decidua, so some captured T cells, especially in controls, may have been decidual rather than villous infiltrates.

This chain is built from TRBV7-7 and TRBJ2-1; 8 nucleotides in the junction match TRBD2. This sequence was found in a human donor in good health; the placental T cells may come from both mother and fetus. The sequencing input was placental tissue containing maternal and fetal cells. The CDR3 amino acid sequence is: CASSPSGSSSYNEQFF. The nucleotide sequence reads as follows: TGTGCCAGCAGCCCTAGCGGGTCAAGCTCCTACAATGAGCAGTTCTTC. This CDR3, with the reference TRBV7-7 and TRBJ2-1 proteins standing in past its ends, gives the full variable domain GAGVSQSPRYKVTKRGQDVTLRCDPISSHATLYWYQQALGQGPEFLTYFNYEAQPDKSGLPSDRFSAERPEGSISTLTIQRTEQRDSAMYRCASSPSGSSSYNEQFFGPGTRLTVL.